Below are 24 T cell receptor beta chains sequenced from a single sample in a study of blood T cell repertoires in COVID-19. Using immunoSEQ multiplex PCR, the repertoire was profiled, and TCRdb retains in-frame clones only, with some absent. The profile shows roughly 150,000 clones, roughly 80% of them singletons. The specimen sequenced was peripheral blood. The receptors were sampled from a man aged 70 or older with active or convalescent COVID-19.

This chain joins TRBV5-1 and TRBJ2-7; TRBD2 matches at 8 bases. The V and J ends lost 1 base and 5 bases, in that order; junction bases with no gene match: 14. Germline-derived CDR1 and CDR2 are SGHRS and YFSETQ. The CDR3 runs 17 residues. DNA for the CDR3: TGCGCCAGCAGCTTGTACCTAAGGGGACTAGGTGACAACGAGCAGTACTTC. It yields the protein CASSLYLRGLGDNEQYF.

The rearrangement uses TRBV7-2 and TRBJ2-1, with 9 nucleotides matching TRBD1. Germline V gives CDR1 SGHTA, CDR2 FQGNSA. This CDR3 contains 13 residues. V dropped 5 bases and J dropped 7; count of bases not matched to a gene: 3. CDR3 protein: CASSGQGWNEQFF. The DNA for the CDR3 is TGTGCCAGCAGCGGACAGGGGTGGAATGAGCAGTTCTTC.

This chain connects TRBV6-5 to TRBJ1-1, with D tentatively TRBD1 (5 bases). This CDR3 comprises 15 residues. CDR1 is MNHEY and CDR2 is SVGAGI in the germline V gene. Between the trimmed V and J ends, which lost 0 bases and 3 bases, there was a span of 11 bases. The DNA of the CDR3 is TGTGCCAGCAGTTACTCGCGCCCGGGGGACACTGAAGCTTTCTTT. It is translated as CASSYSRPGDTEAFF.

The J gene is TRBJ2-7, the V gene TRBV29-1; the D gene is possibly TRBD1 (6 bases). The ends were cut back, 5 bases at V and 2 bases at J, with 10 bases in the middle. Germline V gene sequence: CDR1 SQVTM, CDR2 ANQGSEA. The CDR3 is 12 residues long. The CDR3 here is CSVYGQTYEQYF. Here the CDR3 DNA reads TGCAGCGTTTACGGACAGACCTACGAGCAGTACTTC.

The V gene is TRBV7-3, the J gene TRBJ2-7; D is uncertain. There are 14 residues in the CDR3. Germline V gene data show CDR1 as SGHTA and CDR2 as FQGTGA. V lost 1 base and J 2 bases, leaving 9 bases between the germline ends. DNA of the CDR3: TGTGCCAGCAGCTTAAGTGGCAGTACCTACGAGCAGTACTTC. As protein: CASSLSGSTYEQYF.

This clone occurred a few times. The genes are TRBV7-8 and TRBJ1-4; D gene unclear. This CDR3 is built from 15 residues. The V end was cut by 5 bases, the J end by 8 bases, with 18 bases between. Germline loops: CDR1 SGHVS, CDR2 FQNEAQ. CDR3 nucleotides: TGTGCCAGCAGCCCGGGGTTCGGGGTACAGGAAAAACTGTTTTTT. As protein: CASSPGFGVQEKLFF.

This sequence joins TRBV15 and TRBJ1-2, with 7 positions matching TRBD1. Trimming cost V 5 bases and J 2 bases; bases outside gene matches: 5. Germline values: CDR1 LNHNV, CDR2 YYDKDF (reference sequence). The CDR3 spans 14 residues. As DNA, the CDR3 is TGTGCCACCAGCCGACAGGGCGCAAACTATGGCTACACCTTC. As protein: CATSRQGANYGYTF.

This chain uses TRBV2 with TRBJ2-4; D is possibly TRBD1 (5 bases). V was cut by 6 bases and J by 0 bases, with 12 bases left in between. The germline gives CDR1 SNHLY, CDR2 FYNNEI. CDR3 length: 15 amino acids. The CDR3 here is CASRATDLAKNIQYF. The CDR3 nucleotides read TGTGCCAGCAGGGCGACAGATTTAGCCAAAAACATTCAGTACTTC.

The rearrangement links TRBV5-1 to TRBJ1-1, with 9 bases fitting TRBD1. The CDR3 is 15 amino acids. With 7 bases clipped from V and 4 bases from J, the junction kept 11 bases outside the gene matches. Looked up from germline, CDR1 is SGHRS and CDR2 is YFSETQ. CDR3 protein: CASRGQGPAGTEAFF. The CDR3 DNA sequence: TGCGCCAGCCGAGGACAGGGGCCGGCGGGCACTGAAGCTTTCTTT.

This chain joins TRBV30 and TRBJ1-6; D is uncertain. The ends were cut back, 0 bases at V and 8 bases at J, with 14 bases in the middle. In germline, CDR1 is GTSNPN, CDR2 SVGIG (reference sequence). The CDR3 is 15 residues long. The CDR3: CAWSVLGRDYSPLHF. The CDR3 coding sequence is TGTGCCTGGAGTGTACTAGGGAGAGATTATTCACCCCTCCACTTT.

J is TRBJ2-7 and V is TRBV27, with 9 bases fitting TRBD2. The CDR3 loop spans 16 amino acids. Trimming took 2 bases from V and 3 from J; bases not matched to a gene: 8. Germline CDR1 reads MNHEY; CDR2 reads SMNVEV (reference sequence). In DNA, the CDR3 is TGTGCCAGCAGTTTAGGATCCCGACTAGCGGACTACGAGCAGTACTTC. This sequence encodes CASSLGSRLADYEQYF.

The gene calls are TRBV3-1 (or the pseudogene TRBV3-2) and TRBJ2-7; 7 nucleotides align to TRBD1. V shed 2 bases and J 2 bases; nucleotides not matched to a gene: 6. There are 15 residues in the CDR3. Germline V gene lookup returns CDR1 LGHDT and CDR2 YNNKEL (reference sequence). This CDR3 is CASSQIRTGAYEQYF. CDR3 DNA: TGTGCCAGCAGCCAAATTAGGACAGGCGCCTACGAGCAGTACTTC.

The chain couples TRBV14 to TRBJ2-7, with D perhaps matching TRBD1 (6 bases). Germline V gene data show CDR1 as SGHDN and CDR2 as FVKESK. CDR3 size: 17 residues. Trimming left V 1 base short and J 2 bases short, with 18 bases between. As DNA, the CDR3 is TGTGCCAGCAGCCAAGTCGGGGCCCTTACAGGGACCTACGAGCAGTACTTC. As protein: CASSQVGALTGTYEQYF.

There are a few counts of this clone. This chain connects TRBV5-6 to TRBJ1-1; D is unclear. Trimming shortened V by 2 bases and J by 6 bases, and 14 bases separated the two germline ends. Germline V CDR1 and CDR2: SGHDT, YYEEEE. The CDR3 is 14 amino acids. The CDR3: CASSFLRSSPEAFF. The CDR3 DNA reads TGTGCCAGCAGCTTTTTACGTAGTTCTCCTGAAGCTTTCTTT.

The chain links TRBV28 to TRBJ1-5, with D maybe TRBD1 (6 bases). The V end was cut by 3 bases, the J end by 2 bases, with 14 bases between. CDR1 is MDHEN, CDR2 SYDVKM, per germline. The CDR3 loop spans 16 amino acids. The CDR3 bases are TGTGCCAGCAGTTTGGGGGCTCCCTGGGGCAATCAGCCCCAGCATTTT. Encoded protein: CASSLGAPWGNQPQHF.

The rearrangement links TRBV27 to TRBJ2-1; D is possibly TRBD2 (6 bases). The germline gives CDR1 MNHEY, CDR2 SMNVEV (reference sequence). This CDR3 spans 16 amino acids. V gave up 7 bases and J gave up 8 bases, with 24 bases separating them. The CDR3 sequence: CASNPLGTHKGDEQFF. The DNA of the CDR3 is TGTGCCAGCAATCCGCTCGGGACTCACAAAGGGGATGAGCAGTTCTTC.

This clone was recorded a few times. The chain combines TRBV28 with TRBJ2-7; 8 bases match TRBD2. Germline CDR1 is MDHEN and CDR2 is SYDVKM. V was pared by 6 bases and J by 6 bases, with 10 bases of the junction left unmatched. The length of the CDR3 is 14 residues. This chain's CDR3 is CASSAGLVVAEQYF. The CDR3 DNA sequence: TGTGCCAGCAGCGCGGGACTAGTAGTTGCCGAGCAGTACTTC.

The rearrangement links TRBV6-5 to TRBJ1-5, with D uncertain. There are 13 residues in the CDR3. The germline CDR1 and CDR2 sequences are MNHEY and SVGAGI. The V and J ends lost 2 bases and 2 bases respectively, with 4 bases between them. The chain's CDR3 is CASSYRGNQPQHF. The CDR3 DNA reads TGTGCCAGCAGTTACCGCGGCAATCAGCCCCAGCATTTT.

This clone showed up just once. The CDR3: CASSLVAGTNEKLFF. CDR3 DNA sequence: TGTGCCAGCAGCTTAGTGGCGGGGACTAATGAAAAACTGTTTTTT. The chain joins TRBV7-6 to TRBJ1-4; D not certain. CDR1 is SGHVS and CDR2 is FNYEAQ in the germline V gene. Deletions cut 1 base from V and 2 bases from J, with 8 bases between. There are 15 residues in the CDR3.

The chain combines TRBV3-1 (or the pseudogene TRBV3-2) with TRBJ1-1; the D gene is possibly TRBD1 (6 bases). The CDR3 covers 14 residues. V shed 3 bases and J shed 5 bases, with 13 bases lying between them. Looked up from germline, CDR1 is LGHDT and CDR2 is YNNKEL (reference sequence). The DNA of the CDR3 is TGTGCCAGCAGCCAGAGGGACACCTGGACTGAAGCTTTCTTT. Its protein is CASSQRDTWTEAFF.

This chain uses TRBV7-3 with TRBJ1-3; weak D call: TRBD1 (6 bases). Germline CDR1 reads SGHTA; CDR2 reads FQGTGA. The CDR3 is made up of 15 amino acids. The V gene lost 5 bases and the J gene lost 3 bases, with 14 bases spanning the gap. The CDR3 here is CASSQQGSFGNTIYF. The CDR3 DNA sequence: TGTGCCAGCAGCCAACAGGGCAGTTTTGGAAACACCATATATTTT.

The chain links TRBV6-6 to TRBJ1-5; 8 nucleotides line up with TRBD1. The J segment lost 4 bases and the V segment lost 7 bases, leaving 6 bases of the junction unmatched. Germline V CDR1 and CDR2: MNHNY, SVGAGI (reference sequence). The CDR3 is 14 amino acids. The CDR3 reads CASTPNRGNQPQHF. Here the CDR3 DNA reads TGTGCCAGCACCCCTAACAGGGGGAATCAGCCCCAGCATTTT.

The genes are TRBV20-1 and TRBJ2-1; D uncertain. Between the trimmed V and J ends, which lost 6 bases and 9 bases, there was a span of 12 bases. Per germline, CDR1 DFQATT and CDR2 SNEGSKA (reference sequence). The CDR3 runs to 11 residues. CDR3 sequence (DNA): TGCAGTGCGGTCCGGGTCGGTGAGCAGTTCTTC. This gives the protein CSAVRVGEQFF.

This rearrangement joins TRBV11-2 to TRBJ2-7; 13 bases are a match to TRBD2. Germline V CDR1 and CDR2: SGHAT, FQNNGV. Trimming removed 3 bases from V and 4 bases from J; junction bases left unmatched: 6. The CDR3 runs 16 residues. As DNA, the CDR3 is TGTGCCAGCAGCTTCTGGACTAGCGGGAGTTCGTACGAGCAGTACTTC. Translation gives CASSFWTSGSSYEQYF. The variable domain in full, completed from reference TRBV11-2 and TRBJ2-7, reads EAGVAQSPRYKIIEKRQSVAFWCNPISGHATLYWYQQILGQGPKLLIQFQNNGVVDDSQLPKDRFSAERLKGVDSTLKIQPAKLEDSAVYLCASSFWTSGSSYEQYFGPGTRLTVT.